The TCR beta chain under discussion was sequenced for a study of blood T cell repertoires in COVID-19. Across the study: PBMCs, B-cell-depleted T cells, or T cells provided the cDNA or gDNA that made up the material.

CDR1 MNHEY and CDR2 SVGAGI come from the germline V gene. There are 14 residues in the CDR3. Trimming took 4 bases from V and 2 from J, leaving 11 bases between them. This clone was seen a few times. Data came from immunoSEQ multiplex PCR; TCRdb stores just in-frame clones and leaves some out. The sample contains under 300,000 clones, 80% to 90% of which appear only once. The material sequenced was peripheral blood. The rearrangement joins TRBV6-5 to TRBJ2-5, with TRBD2 as a possible D gene (6 bases). The receptor was derived from a woman in her seventies with acute or convalescent COVID-19. The CDR3 region has the DNA TGTGCCAGCAGTTCGCCCGGGGGACAAGAGACCCAGTACTTC. Its translation is CASSSPGGQETQYF.